This entry lists 11 T cell receptor beta chains sequenced from one sample in a study of blood T cell repertoires in COVID-19. Data came from immunoSEQ multiplex PCR; TCRdb stores just in-frame clones and leaves some out. The top ten clones hold 35% to 55% of a sample with just under 35,000 clones, approximately 87% of them seen once. The sequenced material came from peripheral blood. The receptors here all came from a human donor in a cohort sampled during active COVID-19.

This clone was seen once. This rearrangement joins TRBV5-1 to TRBJ1-2; 12 nucleotides agree with TRBD1. V shed 0 bases, J shed 5 bases, and the junction held 5 bases outside the gene matches. The CDR3 runs to 16 residues. Germline V gene data show CDR1 as SGHRS and CDR2 as YFSETQ. The CDR3, as DNA: TGCGCCAGCAGCTTGGAAGGGACAGGGGGCTTGTATGGCTACACCTTC. This translates into CASSLEGTGGLYGYTF.

The rearrangement links TRBV28 to TRBJ2-5; 7 bases map to TRBD2. The CDR3 is 16 residues long. CDR1 is MDHEN and CDR2 is SYDVKM in the germline V gene. The V gene end was trimmed by 5 bases and the J gene end by 2 bases; junction bases not matched to a gene: 11. CDR3: CASSPGRSGFQETQYF. Written as DNA, the CDR3 is TGTGCCAGCAGTCCGGGGCGTAGCGGGTTTCAAGAGACCCAGTACTTC.

The rearrangement uses TRBV7-9 and TRBJ2-7, with D possibly called TRBD1 or TRBD2 (8 bases each). V lost 4 bases and J lost 3, with 19 bases in between. This CDR3 has 16 amino acids. Germline V lookup: CDR1 SEHNR, CDR2 FQNEAQ (reference sequence). This CDR3 is CASSSAGGGGNYEQYF. The DNA for the CDR3 is TGTGCCAGCAGCTCAGCAGGGGGCGGGGGGAACTACGAGCAGTACTTC.

The genes are TRBV19 and TRBJ2-6; no definite D call. Germline CDR1 is LNHDA and CDR2 is SQIVND (reference sequence). This CDR3 region has 15 residues. V lost 10 bases, J lost 2 bases, and 15 bases lay in between. The chain's CDR3 is CAISRGGTGANVLTF. The CDR3 nucleotides read TGTGCCATTTCGAGAGGCGGAACTGGGGCCAACGTCCTGACTTTC.

Of note for this clone: A read error may account for a junction end that differs from germline. The gene calls are TRBV5-1 and TRBJ2-5; 7 bases are a match to TRBD2. This CDR3 is built from 16 residues. The germline V gene has CDR1 SGHRS and CDR2 YFSETQ. The CDR3 loop is CASRLGTGAGQETQYF. CDR3 coding DNA: TGCGCCAGCAGATTGGGCACAGGAGCGGGGCAAGAGACCCAGTACTTC.

V usage is TRBV7-2 and J usage is TRBJ2-1, with D possibly TRBD1 on 5 matching bases. The V gene's germline CDR1 is SGHTA and CDR2 FQGNSA. The CDR3 consists of 14 residues. Trimming shortened V by 1 base and J by 8 bases, and 12 bases separated the two germline ends. In DNA form, the CDR3 reads TGTGCCAGCAGCTTAGAATACAGGTCGGATGAGCAGTTCTTC. This translates into CASSLEYRSDEQFF.

The genes are TRBV7-2 and TRBJ2-5, with D possibly TRBD2 on 7 matching bases. This CDR3 comprises 16 residues. V dropped 5 bases and J dropped 4 bases, with 20 bases sitting between them. Per germline, CDR1 SGHTA and CDR2 FQGNSA. The CDR3 protein is CASSLARGGAGETQYF. CDR3 DNA: TGTGCCAGCAGCCTCGCGAGGGGGGGGGCCGGAGAGACCCAGTACTTC.

This clone was counted between two and nine times. The chain combines TRBV5-4 with TRBJ1-4, with 8 bases that match TRBD1. CDR1 and CDR2 from the germline V gene are SGHNT and YYREEE (reference sequence). The CDR3 length is 15 residues. The V and J ends lost 0 bases and 5 bases, in that order; junction bases with no gene match: 3. The CDR3 spells CASSLGGTGNEKLFF. The CDR3 region has the DNA TGTGCCAGCAGCTTGGGCGGGACAGGAAATGAAAAACTGTTTTTT.

The chain carries TRBV5-1 and TRBJ2-2; tentatively, D is TRBD2 (6 bases). The V and J ends lost 0 bases and 5 bases respectively, with 8 bases between them. This CDR3 spans 14 amino acids. The germline V gene encodes CDR1 SGHRS and CDR2 YFSETQ. CDR3 in amino acids: CASSLEGGTGELFF. CDR3 DNA sequence: TGCGCCAGCAGCTTGGAGGGAGGAACCGGGGAGCTGTTTTTT.

This clone came up a few times. The chain is built from TRBV5-1 and TRBJ1-2, with TRBD1 identical over 8 bases. The CDR3 covers 15 residues. Germline values: CDR1 SGHRS, CDR2 YFSETQ. After removal of 0 bases from V and 8 bases from J, the junction contained 9 bases not matched to a gene. CDR3: CASSLDLRGRRGYTF. CDR3 bases: TGCGCCAGCAGCTTGGATCTCAGGGGGCGCAGGGGCTACACCTTC. Variable domain in full (rest from reference TRBV5-1 and TRBJ1-2): KAGVTQTPRYLIKTRGQQVTLSCSPISGHRSVSWYQQTPGQGLQFLFEYFSETQRNKGNFPGRFSGRQFSNSRSEMNVSTLELGDSALYLCASSLDLRGRRGYTFGSGTRLTVV.

The table lists this clone with a count of one. The V and J genes are TRBV18 and TRBJ1-1, with TRBD1 matching 10 bases. CDR3 length: 15 amino acids. Trimming removed 3 bases from V and 3 bases from J; junction bases left unmatched: 4. Germline V lookup: CDR1 KGHSH, CDR2 LQKENI. Here the CDR3 DNA reads TGTGCCAGCTCACCCCTGACAGGGGGCGACACTGAAGCTTTCTTT. Its translation: CASSPLTGGDTEAFF.